These 28 T cell receptor beta chains were all obtained from the same sample, sequenced in a study of T cells in Graves' hyperthyroidism and ophthalmopathy (dated by TCRdb to the late 2010s). The method was multiplex PCR. These reads were obtained on an Illumina HiSeq 2000. The TCR beta CDR3 regions were amplified from the RNA transcripts. A first-round RT-PCR of the TCR CDR3 used the HTBI primer set with the Qiagen OneStep RT-PCR kit. Clones were called with MiXCR by TCRdb after fastp trimmed the public reads at Q25, and only in-frame beta chains were retained. CDR3 protein duplicates are merged, each entry listing the most common genes and DNA. Present in this sample are fewer than 450,000 distinct CDR3 sequences, about an eighth of which were seen just once. The top ten constitute around 30% of the sample. Material for sequencing was blood. These receptors were collected from a man between 45 and 60 years old with Graves' ophthalmopathy.

This clonotype came up many times. This chain connects TRBV11-2 to TRBJ1-5; D remains unclear. The CDR3 loop spans 13 amino acids. The V end lost 0 bases, the J end lost 6 bases, and 6 bases lay between the germline ends. The V gene's germline CDR1 is SGHAT and CDR2 FQNNGV. This chain's CDR3 is CASSLDPPQPQHF. For the CDR3, the DNA is TGTGCCAGCAGCTTAGATCCTCCTCAGCCCCAGCATTTT. The full variable domain, in which reference TRBV11-2 and TRBJ1-5 provide the parts outside the CDR3, is EAGVAQSPRYKIIEKRQSVAFWCNPISGHATLYWYQQILGQGPKLLIQFQNNGVVDDSQLPKDRFSAERLKGVDSTLKIQPAKLEDSAVYLCASSLDPPQPQHFGDGTRLSIL.

This clonotype was seen repeatedly, ten times or more. The gene calls are TRBV12-3 or TRBV12-4 and TRBJ1-4; TRBD1 matches at 10 bases. CDR3 length equals 14 residues. With V trimmed by 5 bases and J by 10 bases, 7 bases remained unmatched. CDR3 DNA sequence: TGTGCCAGCAGTCTCGGGACAGGGGATGGAAAACTGTTTTTT. Protein: CASSLGTGDGKLFF.

This clonotype showed up many times. J is TRBJ1-4 and V is TRBV30, with a weak D call TRBD1 (5 bases). Trimming cost V 0 bases and J 11 bases, with 13 bases left between them. The germline V gene has CDR1 GTSNPN and CDR2 SVGIG (reference sequence). The CDR3 totals 13 residues. The CDR3 DNA is TGTGCCTGGAGTGTGGGACCGGGGGGGAAACTGTTTTTT. This encodes CAWSVGPGGKLFF.

The table lists this clonotype with a few counts. V gene TRBV7-6 combines with J gene TRBJ1-1; D may be TRBD1 (6 bases). This CDR3 has 13 amino acids. Trimming pared 6 bases from V and 4 bases from J, leaving 12 bases between. The germline V gene encodes CDR1 SGHVS and CDR2 FNYEAQ. The CDR3 is CASRSGGGTEAFF. The CDR3 coding sequence is TGTGCCAGCAGGTCGGGGGGCGGCACTGAAGCTTTCTTT.

For the CDR3, the DNA is TGTGCCAGCAGCTTAGGTGGACAGGGCAAGAGTGGGGCCAACGTCCTGACTTTC. Translated: CASSLGGQGKSGANVLTF. The chain links TRBV11-2 to TRBJ2-6; TRBD1 aligns across 8 bases. This CDR3 region has 18 residues. CDR1 SGHAT and CDR2 FQNNGV come from the germline V gene. With V trimmed by 1 base and J by 3 bases, 8 bases remained unmatched.

This chain joins TRBV19 and TRBJ1-2; 8 bases agree with TRBD1. With V trimmed by 6 bases and J by 5 bases, 11 bases remained unmatched. The CDR3 totals 15 residues. Per germline, CDR1 LNHDA and CDR2 SQIVND (reference sequence). The CDR3 is CASSLVQGADYGYTF. The CDR3 DNA sequence: TGTGCCAGTAGCCTTGTTCAGGGGGCGGATTATGGCTACACCTTC.

This clonotype was found a few times. This chain joins TRBV6-1 and TRBJ2-3; 10 bases are shared with TRBD2. Trimming took 6 bases from V and 5 from J; bases not matched to a gene: 2. CDR3 length equals 13 residues. Germline V gives CDR1 MNHNS, CDR2 SASEGT. CDR3: CASRRTSGDTQYF. In DNA, the CDR3 is TGTGCCAGCAGGAGGACTAGCGGAGATACGCAGTATTTT.

The rearrangement joins TRBV5-1 to TRBJ2-3; TRBD2 aligns across 9 bases. The germline CDR1 and CDR2 sequences are SGHRS and YFSETQ. The CDR3 has 15 residues. Trimming cost V 4 bases and J 5 bases; bases outside gene matches: 8. DNA for the CDR3: TGCGCCAGCAGCCACACGCGGGAGGGCCTAGATACGCAGTATTTT. Translating gives CASSHTREGLDTQYF.

This clonotype was detected only a few times. V is TRBV10-2 and J is TRBJ2-3, with no clear D. Per the germline V gene, CDR1 is WSHSY and CDR2 is SAAADI. The CDR3 spans 17 residues. V was cut by 5 bases and J by 4 bases, with 22 bases left in between. CDR3 bases: TGCGCCAGCAGTCATATCCGGGCCAAGAGGCTGGCAGATACGCAGTATTTT. Protein sequence: CASSHIRAKRLADTQYF.

This clonotype has at least ten counts. This chain uses TRBV6-1 with TRBJ2-3; perhaps TRBD1 as D (5 bases). V was pared by 6 bases and J by 1 base, with 17 bases between. The CDR3 runs to 16 residues. Germline V gives CDR1 MNHNS, CDR2 SASEGT. The CDR3: CASSQGAVSGTDTQYF. CDR3 DNA sequence: TGTGCCAGCAGCCAAGGGGCAGTTAGTGGCACAGATACGCAGTATTTT.

There are many counts of this clonotype. The rearrangement links TRBV11-3 to TRBJ2-2; D might be TRBD2 (7 bases). CDR3 length: 13 amino acids. Germline CDR1 and CDR2: SGHNT and YENEEA. As DNA, the CDR3 is TGTGCGGGGGCTAGCGGCAGTACCGGGGAGCTGTTTTTT. This gives the protein CAGASGSTGELFF.

This clonotype occurred many times. The chain has TRBV29-1 and TRBJ2-1; 11 bases match TRBD2. This CDR3 has 14 amino acids. Trimming took 6 bases from V and 4 from J; bases not matched to a gene: 5. Germline V gene lookup returns CDR1 SQVTM and CDR2 ANQGSEA. For the CDR3, the DNA is TGCAGCGTCACTAGCGGGGGAAGTTACAATGAGCAGTTCTTC. This sequence encodes CSVTSGGSYNEQFF.

The V gene is TRBV10-3, the J gene TRBJ1-5, with 7 bases identical to TRBD1. The V gene end was trimmed by 5 bases and the J gene end by 3 bases; junction bases not matched to a gene: 13. Germline assignment: CDR1 ENHRY and CDR2 SYGVKD. The CDR3 spans 17 residues. DNA for the CDR3: TGTGCCATCAGTAGTTCAATAGGGACAGAATTCAATCAGCCCCAGCATTTT. Translation gives CAISSSIGTEFNQPQHF.

Comment on this clonotype: Given a much more abundant clone one base away, this may be a read error. The chain has TRBV20-1 and TRBJ2-3, with 10 bases identical to TRBD2. The CDR3 is made up of 14 amino acids. Unmatched junction bases numbered 4, after V lost 3 bases and J lost 4 bases. CDR1 and CDR2 (germline): DFQATT, SNEGSKA (reference sequence). The DNA for the CDR3 is TGCAGTGCTAGGTGGCTAGCGGGAGCAGATACGCAGTATTTT. This encodes CSARWLAGADTQYF.

This clonotype was recorded at least ten times. The rearrangement uses TRBV29-1 and TRBJ2-3; no definite D call. The CDR3 is made up of 13 amino acids. Germline CDR1 SQVTM, CDR2 ANQGSEA. V dropped 4 bases and J dropped 4 bases, with 12 bases sitting between them. CDR3 loop: CSVGGNGADTQYF. The CDR3 DNA sequence: TGCAGCGTTGGAGGCAATGGGGCAGATACGCAGTATTTT.

The table lists this clonotype with a count of one. The rearrangement uses TRBV20-1 and TRBJ2-1, with 8 bases that match TRBD2. This CDR3 spans 15 amino acids. V lost 8 bases and J lost 7; bases outside the gene matches: 16. Germline CDR1 and CDR2: DFQATT and SNEGSKA (reference sequence). Written as DNA, the CDR3 is TGCAGTTTACTATTCGTGGGTGGCGGGAGGAATGAGCAGTTCTTC. Translation gives CSLLFVGGGRNEQFF.

This clonotype showed up many times. This chain links TRBV11-2 with TRBJ2-3; possible D gene TRBD1, 6 bases. CDR1 and CDR2 from the germline V gene are SGHAT and FQNNGV. With 5 bases removed from V and 0 bases from J, the gap between germline ends came to 15 bases. The CDR3 contains 16 residues. The CDR3 DNA reads TGTGCCAGCAGCAGAGACAGGCAGGGCAGCACAGATACGCAGTATTTT. Its protein product is CASSRDRQGSTDTQYF.

In the case of this clonotype: A much larger clone is a single base away; this may be a read error. V usage is TRBV12-3 or TRBV12-4 and J usage is TRBJ2-1; the match to TRBD2 covers 7 bases. This CDR3 region has 16 residues. The CDR3 loop is CASSYDESGAYDEQFF. CDR3 coding DNA: TGTGCCAGCAGTTATGATGAAAGCGGGGCCTACGATGAGCAGTTCTTC.

In this sample, this clonotype turned up a few times. The chain combines TRBV20-1 with TRBJ2-5; 7 nucleotides line up with TRBD1. V lost 2 bases to trimming and J lost 5 bases; unmatched junction nucleotides: 5. CDR3 length: 13 residues. CDR1 and CDR2 from the germline V gene are DFQATT and SNEGSKA (reference sequence). The CDR3 region has the DNA TGCAGTGCTAGAATTACAGGGGTGGAGACCCAGTACTTC. Protein product: CSARITGVETQYF.

This clonotype was detected a few times. A read error may produce the germline difference seen at one junction end. V gene TRBV5-1 combines with J gene TRBJ2-7, with 8 bases aligning to TRBD2. Germline V gene lookup returns CDR1 SGHRS and CDR2 YFSETQ. The CDR3 has 15 amino acids. This CDR3 reads CASLEIAGLSHEQYF. CDR3 in DNA: TGCGCCAGCCTTGAGATAGCGGGACTCTCCCACGAGCAGTACTTC.

The chain links TRBV6-1 to TRBJ1-2; 7 nucleotides align to TRBD1. In germline, CDR1 is MNHNS, CDR2 SASEGT. V trimming: 5 bases; J trimming: 7 bases; junction bases outside the gene matches: 13. This CDR3 comprises 15 residues. CDR3 loop: CASSYGQGGRSGYTF. The DNA for the CDR3 is TGTGCCAGCAGTTATGGCCAGGGGGGGCGAAGTGGCTACACCTTC.

The chain recombines TRBV10-2 with TRBJ1-5; 10 bases map to TRBD1. This CDR3 comprises 17 residues. The germline gives CDR1 WSHSY, CDR2 SAAADI. Trimming removed 3 bases from V and 8 bases from J; junction bases left unmatched: 13. This chain's CDR3 is CASSDQSRDRGKKPQHF. CDR3 DNA sequence: TGCGCCAGCAGTGATCAGTCCCGGGACAGGGGAAAGAAGCCCCAGCATTTT.

This rearrangement joins TRBV2 to TRBJ2-1; 7 bases align to TRBD1. CDR1 is SNHLY and CDR2 is FYNNEI in the germline V gene. The CDR3 extends over 14 amino acids. J lost 2 bases, V lost 4 bases, and 2 bases had no gene match. The CDR3 DNA reads as TGTGCCAGCAGTGGACAGGGAACCTACAATGAGCAGTTCTTC. Translating gives CASSGQGTYNEQFF.

This clonotype was seen many times. The genes are TRBV30 and TRBJ2-1; TRBD2 matches 14 bases. CDR1 and CDR2 (germline): GTSNPN, SVGIG (reference sequence). The trim removed 2 bases at V and 13 bases at J, leaving 13 bases unmatched. The CDR3 loop spans 16 amino acids. The CDR3 reads CAWSPPLPGLAGDQFF. The CDR3 nucleotides read TGTGCCTGGAGTCCCCCTCTCCCGGGACTAGCGGGGGACCAGTTCTTC. Full variable domain (missing parts from reference TRBV30 and TRBJ2-1): SQTIHQWPATLVQPVGSPLSLECTVEGTSNPNLYWYRQAAGRGLQLLFYSVGIGQISSEVPQNLSASRPQDRQFILSSKKLLLSDSGFYLCAWSPPLPGLAGDQFFGPGTRLTVL.

The V and J genes are TRBV7-8 and TRBJ1-2; 11 positions match TRBD1. The CDR3 is made up of 16 amino acids. V lost 1 base and J lost 3; bases outside the gene matches: 4. Germline-derived CDR1 and CDR2 are SGHVS and FQNEAQ. CDR3: CASSLGTGGPYYGYTF. In nucleotides, the CDR3 is TGTGCCAGCAGCTTAGGGACAGGGGGCCCCTACTATGGCTACACCTTC.

This clonotype occurred many times. This chain joins TRBV5-1 and TRBJ2-3, with D possibly being TRBD2 (6 bases). Germline V gene sequence: CDR1 SGHRS, CDR2 YFSETQ. The CDR3 is 15 residues long. V dropped 3 bases and J dropped 3 bases, with 14 bases sitting between them. The CDR3 DNA follows: TGCGCCAGCAGCTCGACGGGAGATCGGACAGATACGCAGTATTTT. Amino acid sequence: CASSSTGDRTDTQYF.

This clonotype was seen ten or more times. The chain combines TRBV3-1 with TRBJ1-1; D is perhaps TRBD1 (5 bases). This CDR3 region has 17 residues. V lost 1 base and J lost 0, with 15 bases in between. Germline values: CDR1 LGHDT, CDR2 YNNKEL (reference sequence). CDR3 region: CASSQGGQSGVNTEAFF. CDR3 in DNA: TGTGCCAGCAGCCAAGGGGGCCAGTCCGGAGTGAACACTGAAGCTTTCTTT.

The table lists this clonotype with a few counts. This chain links TRBV29-1 with TRBJ2-2; D possibly corresponds to TRBD2 (5 bases). Per germline, CDR1 SQVTM and CDR2 ANQGSEA. This CDR3 comprises 12 residues. Trimming removed 5 bases from V and 4 bases from J, with 8 bases in between. For the CDR3, the DNA is TGCAGCGTTCTAGGAGGCACCGGGGAGCTGTTTTTT. Protein: CSVLGGTGELFF.